These 28 T cell receptor beta chains came from one sample sequenced in a study of identical twins. TCRdb processed the 5' RACE reads anew with MiXCR; each CDR3 protein has one entry. The data contain approximately 300,000 distinct CDR3 sequences, roughly 9.7% of them singletons. These data were also filed under a second study, of yellow fever vaccine responses in identical twins.

The sequenced sample was CD8+ T cells sorted from blood. The receptors here all came from a young woman in good health.

The sample holds a few counts of this clonotype. The chain carries TRBV27 and TRBJ2-5; D possibly corresponds to TRBD2 (6 bases). Germline loops: CDR1 MNHEY, CDR2 SMNVEV (reference sequence). The length of the CDR3 is 12 residues. Trimming took off 10 bases at V and 2 bases at J, with 11 bases between the two ends. CDR3 nucleotide sequence: TGTGCCATCAGGAGGGAACAAGAGACCCAGTACTTC. As protein: CAIRREQETQYF.

This clonotype was counted at least ten times. The chain carries TRBV21-1 and TRBJ2-3. TRBV21-1 is recorded as a pseudogene. The CDR3 runs 15 residues. The CDR3 region has the DNA TGTGCCAGCAGCAAAGTGGTACTAGGATCGGATACGCAGTATTTT. It encodes CASSKVVLGSDTQYF.

This clonotype was detected ten times or more. The rearrangement joins TRBV29-1 to TRBJ2-3; 11 positions match TRBD2. The germline CDR1 and CDR2 sequences are SQVTM and ANQGSEA. J was trimmed by 0 bases and V by 3 bases; bases with no gene match: 2. The CDR3 contains 15 residues. CDR3 region: CSVDGTSGSTDTQYF. In DNA form, the CDR3 reads TGCAGCGTTGACGGGACTAGCGGCAGCACAGATACGCAGTATTTT.

Many counts were recorded for this clonotype. V and J are TRBV7-9 and TRBJ2-7; D remains unclear. This CDR3 has 13 residues. CDR1 and CDR2 (germline): SEHNR, FQNEAQ (reference sequence). The V gene lost 2 bases and the J gene lost 1 base, with 6 bases spanning the gap. CDR3: CASSLRISYEQYF. The CDR3 nucleotides read TGTGCCAGCAGCTTAAGAATTTCCTACGAGCAGTACTTC.

The chain has TRBV14 and TRBJ2-7; possible D gene TRBD2, 5 bases. V lost 4 bases and J 3 bases, leaving 16 bases between the germline ends. Germline V gene sequence: CDR1 SGHDN, CDR2 FVKESK. This CDR3 comprises 15 residues. CDR3 loop: CASSPFRGSDYEQYF. The CDR3 coding sequence is TGTGCCAGCAGCCCCTTTCGAGGGAGTGACTACGAGCAGTACTTC.

This clonotype was counted ten times or more. The DNA for the CDR3 is TGTGCCTGGACTATGACGGACGCCACTGAAGCTTTCTTT. Translated, it gives CAWTMTDATEAFF. This chain connects TRBV30 to TRBJ1-1; D gene unclear. The CDR3 length is 13 residues. The V end was cut by 4 bases, the J end by 4 bases, with 13 bases between. Germline CDR1 is GTSNPN and CDR2 is SVGIG (reference sequence).

This clonotype has more than one count but fewer than ten. The chain joins TRBV11-2 to TRBJ2-3; 10 nucleotides line up with TRBD2. After removal of 5 bases from V and 2 bases from J, the junction contained 13 bases not matched to a gene. CDR1 and CDR2 (germline): SGHAT, FQNNGV. The CDR3 runs 18 residues. CDR3 in DNA: TGTGCCAGCAGCCCGTACAGCGGGGGGGCGACTGACACAGATACGCAGTATTTT. It specifies CASSPYSGGATDTDTQYF.

This clonotype was picked up many times. The chain recombines TRBV11-2 with TRBJ2-1; D is ambiguous. This CDR3 contains 17 residues. Germline V gene sequence: CDR1 SGHAT, CDR2 FQNNGV. The ends were cut back, 0 bases at V and 4 bases at J, with 16 bases in the middle. The CDR3 nucleotides read TGTGCCAGCAGCTTAGAGGTGTCGTCAAATCCTTACAATGAGCAGTTCTTC. This codes for CASSLEVSSNPYNEQFF.

J is TRBJ2-1 and V is TRBV28; tentative D call: TRBD2 (6 bases). Trimming took 7 bases from V and 10 from J, leaving 11 bases between them. The CDR3 extends over 11 amino acids. Germline V gene lookup returns CDR1 MDHEN and CDR2 SYDVKM. The CDR3, as DNA: TGTGCCAGCACTTCGGCGGGGGAGCAGTTCTTC. Translated, it gives CASTSAGEQFF.

In its sample, this clonotype was seen many times. The chain combines TRBV28 with TRBJ2-3, with 10 nucleotides matching TRBD2. This CDR3 region has 18 residues. CDR1 is MDHEN and CDR2 is SYDVKM in the germline V gene. After removal of 5 bases from V and 5 bases from J, the junction contained 16 bases not matched to a gene. This CDR3 is CASSLDPLAGAAGDTQYF. The CDR3 DNA is TGTGCCAGCAGTCTTGACCCGCTAGCGGGAGCAGCCGGAGATACGCAGTATTTT.

This clonotype was detected many times. The V call is TRBV6-1, the J call TRBJ1-5; 9 bases match TRBD1. This CDR3 contains 18 residues. With 6 bases clipped from V and 0 bases from J, the junction kept 12 bases outside the gene matches. Germline values: CDR1 MNHNS, CDR2 SASEGT. CDR3 DNA: TGTGCCAGCAGGAACCGGGACAGGGAAAATAATAGCAATCAGCCCCAGCATTTT. Translated, it gives CASRNRDRENNSNQPQHF.

This clonotype showed up just a few times. The chain recombines TRBV4-3 with TRBJ1-4; no definite D call. With 3 bases removed from V and 8 bases from J, the gap between germline ends came to 13 bases. The CDR3 is made up of 14 amino acids. Germline V gene lookup returns CDR1 LGHNA and CDR2 YSLEER. The CDR3 DNA sequence: TGCGCCAGCAGCCACCAAGGGTCCTTCGAAAAACTGTTTTTT. Translated, it gives CASSHQGSFEKLFF.

This clonotype has just a few counts. The V gene is TRBV7-2, the J gene TRBJ2-3; D might be TRBD2 (6 bases). Germline CDR1 is SGHTA and CDR2 is FQGNSA. V was shortened by 2 bases and J by 2 bases, with 14 bases between the two germline ends. The CDR3 loop spans 16 amino acids. CDR3 in amino acids: CASSLITGVSTDTQYF. Written as DNA, the CDR3 is TGTGCCAGCAGCTTAATCACGGGAGTTTCCACAGATACGCAGTATTTT.

This clonotype was seen a handful of times. The rearrangement joins TRBV12-3 or TRBV12-4 to TRBJ2-1, with 10 positions matching TRBD1. There are 14 residues in the CDR3. V trimming: 7 bases; J trimming: 9 bases; junction bases outside the gene matches: 9. The CDR3 spells CASTLLTGGSEQFF. CDR3 bases: TGTGCCAGCACCCTACTGACAGGGGGCAGTGAGCAGTTCTTC.

Ten or more counts support this clonotype. The chain is built from TRBV7-8 and TRBJ2-7; either TRBD1 or TRBD2 may fit D (5 bases each). Germline V gene sequence: CDR1 SGHVS, CDR2 FQNEAQ. V dropped 2 bases and J dropped 6 bases, with 14 bases sitting between them. The CDR3 has 14 residues. CDR3 bases: TGTGCCAGCAGCTTAAATGGGGGTAAGGTCGAGCAGTACTTC. Residues: CASSLNGGKVEQYF. The full variable domain, its missing parts supplied by reference TRBV7-8 and TRBJ2-7, is GAGVSQSPRYKVAKRGQDVALRCDPISGHVSLFWYQQALGQGPEFLTYFQNEAQLDKSGLPSDRFFAERPEGSVSTLKIQRTQQEDSAVYLCASSLNGGKVEQYFGPGTRLTVT.

The chain joins TRBV29-1 to TRBJ2-7; D ambiguous. Looked up from germline, CDR1 is SQVTM and CDR2 is ANQGSEA. Trimming pared 2 bases from V and 3 bases from J, leaving 14 bases between. The CDR3 spans 14 residues. The CDR3 sequence is CSVEPLAGNYEQYF. Here the CDR3 DNA reads TGCAGCGTTGAACCTCTGGCAGGCAACTACGAGCAGTACTTC.

The chain couples TRBV12-3 or TRBV12-4 to TRBJ2-1; 10 nucleotides agree with TRBD2. CDR3 length: 15 amino acids. The junction had 6 bases not matched to a gene; V was cut back by 5 bases and J by 5 bases. The CDR3 bases are TGTGCCAGCAGTCCTAGCGGGAGTTCGGACAATGAGCAGTTCTTC. It is translated as CASSPSGSSDNEQFF.

This clonotype was detected ten times or more. CDR3 protein: CATSSGMAGQERTGELFF. CDR3 sequence (DNA): TGTGCCACCAGCAGTGGGATGGCGGGACAGGAAAGGACCGGGGAGCTGTTTTTT. The rearrangement uses TRBV15 and TRBJ2-2; TRBD1 matches at 8 bases. Germline loops: CDR1 LNHNV, CDR2 YYDKDF (reference sequence). The J segment lost 5 bases and the V segment lost 3 bases, leaving 14 bases of the junction unmatched. The CDR3 has 18 amino acids.

The table lists this clonotype with many counts. This chain links TRBV5-1 with TRBJ2-7; no clear D. The germline gives CDR1 SGHRS, CDR2 YFSETQ. This CDR3 region has 14 residues. The V gene lost 0 bases and the J gene lost 0 bases, with 7 bases spanning the gap. CDR3 residues: CASSLAGSSYEQYF. The CDR3 DNA reads as TGCGCCAGCAGCTTGGCCGGGTCCTCCTACGAGCAGTACTTC.

The chain carries TRBV20-1 and TRBJ2-1; unclear D gene. This CDR3 region has 15 residues. CDR1 and CDR2 (germline): DFQATT, SNEGSKA (reference sequence). V lost 1 base and J lost 5, with 15 bases in between. The CDR3 sequence is CSARVSWAVHNEQFF. As DNA, the CDR3 is TGCAGTGCTAGAGTGTCGTGGGCAGTGCACAATGAGCAGTTCTTC.

This clonotype has a handful of counts. J is TRBJ1-4 and V is TRBV5-5, with no clear D. Per germline, CDR1 SGHKS and CDR2 YYEKEE (reference sequence). The CDR3 spans 15 residues. V lost 0 bases to trimming and J lost 0 bases, with 6 bases between them. The CDR3 is CASSLEDATNEKLFF. CDR3 nucleotides: TGTGCCAGCAGCTTGGAGGATGCAACTAATGAAAAACTGTTTTTT.

The chain uses TRBV20-1 and TRBJ2-7; 9 nucleotides line up with TRBD1. The CDR3 length is 15 residues. Germline values: CDR1 DFQATT, CDR2 SNEGSKA (reference sequence). V trimming: 0 bases; J trimming: 3 bases; junction bases outside the gene matches: 6. The CDR3: CSARDGGQGNYEQYF. In DNA form, the CDR3 reads TGCAGTGCTAGAGATGGGGGACAGGGAAACTACGAGCAGTACTTC.

This clonotype was seen ten or more times. V is TRBV12-3 or TRBV12-4 and J is TRBJ2-3; D unresolved. V lost 4 bases and J lost 3, with 8 bases in between. CDR3 size: 13 residues. CDR3 DNA sequence: TGTGCCAGCAGTTATGTAGGGACAGATACGCAGTATTTT. Protein product: CASSYVGTDTQYF.

This clonotype was seen only a few times. This rearrangement joins TRBV4-1 to TRBJ2-7; TRBD2 aligns across 9 bases. The V gene end was trimmed by 4 bases and the J gene end by 2 bases; junction bases not matched to a gene: 6. Germline loops: CDR1 MGHRA, CDR2 YSYEKL. The CDR3 is 15 residues long. CDR3 DNA: TGCGCCAGCAGCCTAGCGGGAGTAGGACCCTACGAGCAGTACTTC. Protein product: CASSLAGVGPYEQYF.

The table lists this clonotype with a few counts. J is TRBJ2-1 and V is TRBV7-2; 9 bases map to TRBD2. This CDR3 has 17 amino acids. Germline-derived CDR1 and CDR2 are SGHTA and FQGNSA. The J segment lost 0 bases and the V segment lost 1 base, leaving 4 bases of the junction unmatched. CDR3: CASSLGLLAGSYNEQFF. The CDR3 DNA follows: TGTGCCAGCAGCTTAGGGTTACTAGCGGGCTCCTACAATGAGCAGTTCTTC.

This clonotype was observed at least ten times. The chain recombines TRBV20-1 with TRBJ2-7; 8 bases are a match to TRBD2. This CDR3 spans 13 amino acids. Germline V CDR1 and CDR2: DFQATT, SNEGSKA (reference sequence). Trimming took 5 bases from V and 5 from J; bases not matched to a gene: 8. The CDR3 coding sequence is TGCAGTGCTTATATAGCGGGGTATAACGAGCAGTACTTC. Translation: CSAYIAGYNEQYF.

This clonotype was seen many times. The chain has TRBV5-5 and TRBJ2-3; 9 nucleotides align to TRBD1. The ends lost 0 bases at V and 2 bases at J; junction bases unmatched: 4. Germline V gene lookup returns CDR1 SGHKS and CDR2 YYEKEE (reference sequence). The CDR3 has 16 residues. The CDR3 DNA reads as TGTGCCAGCAGCTTGGGACAGGGGGTCCCCACAGATACGCAGTATTTT. Its translation is CASSLGQGVPTDTQYF. The full variable domain, rest sourced from reference TRBV5-5 and TRBJ2-3, is DAGVTQSPTHLIKTRGQQVTLRCSPISGHKSVSWYQQVLGQGPQFIFQYYEKEERGRGNFPDRFSARQFPNYSSELNVNALLLGDSALYLCASSLGQGVPTDTQYFGPGTRLTVL.

The rearrangement uses TRBV27 and TRBJ2-1, with 9 bases matching TRBD1. Unmatched junction bases numbered 9, after V lost 5 bases and J lost 7 bases. Germline V gene data show CDR1 as MNHEY and CDR2 as SMNVEV (reference sequence). This CDR3 has 15 residues. This CDR3 is CASSLGTGPSNEQFF. CDR3 DNA sequence: TGTGCCAGCAGTCTCGGGACAGGGCCTTCGAATGAGCAGTTCTTC.